These T cell receptor beta chains were read from a single sample in a study of shared clonotypes between healthy human individuals. Method: immunoSEQ multiplex PCR; TCRdb's copy keeps in-frame clones and lacks some. Seen here are just over 2,000,000 clones, less than 95% observed once, and the top ten hold 0.9% to 1.4%. Sequenced material: naive CD8+ T cells sorted from blood. All receptors come from a man aged 18 to 35 in good health. Each CDR3 is given with its conserved first and last residue. Each record gives: clone size, J gene, V gene, D gene, CDR3 DNA, CDR3 protein. A D gene is named only where the DNA matches it firmly. Size is omitted from some rows. Given values are once, few, many or a class for expanded clones.

>.|TRBJ2-7|TRBV13|.
TGTGCCAGCAGCGGGAGGGGGAGCTCCTACGAGCAGTACTTC
CASSGRGSSYEQYF
>.|TRBJ1-2|TRBV4-1|TRBD1
TGCGCCAGCAGTCCGACAGGGGGGTATGGCTACACCTTC
CASSPTGGYGYTF
>.|TRBJ2-1|TRBV2|TRBD2
TGTGCCAGCAGTGACCCAGCGGGGGCCGACAATGAGCAGTTCTTC
CASSDPAGADNEQFF
>.|TRBJ2-5|TRBV7-8|TRBD2
TGTGCCAGCAGCTCTCCCGGGACTAGCGGGAGGATACAAGAGACCCAGTACTTC
CASSSPGTSGRIQETQYF
>.|TRBJ2-5|TRBV28|.
TGTGCCAGCAGTTTGCCAGGCAGCGAGACCCAGTACTTC
CASSLPGSETQYF
>.|TRBJ2-5|TRBV15|.
TGTGCCACCAGCAGAGACCGGGGGCTGGAGACCCAGTACTTC
CATSRDRGLETQYF
>.|TRBJ2-7|TRBV7-9|.
TGTGCCAGCAGCTTAGCGCTCGGGGGCTACGAGCAGTACTTC
CASSLALGGYEQYF
>.|TRBJ1-1|TRBV7-9|.
TGTGCCAGCAGCTGGGACACGCCAGAAGCTTTCTTT
CASSWDTPEAFF
>.|TRBJ1-2|TRBV14|TRBD1
TGTGCCAGCAGCCCCGGACAGGGTTCCTTCGTCTATGGCTACACCTTC
CASSPGQGSFVYGYTF
>.|TRBJ1-2|TRBV2|TRBD1
TGTGCCAGCAGTGAGGTGGGACAGGGGGCGCGCGGCTACACCTTC
CASSEVGQGARGYTF
>.|TRBJ1-2|TRBV6-5|.
TGTGCCAGCAGTTACTCGGGCACCCTGGGAGGCTACACCTTC
CASSYSGTLGGYTF
>once|TRBJ1-2|TRBV7-6|.
TGTGCCAGCAGCTTAGCGGGAGGGCTAGCTAACTATGGCTACACCTTC
CASSLAGGLANYGYTF
>.|TRBJ2-2|TRBV2|.
TGTGCCGGAGACAGGATCGGAAAGACCGGGGAGCTGTTTTTT
CAGDRIGKTGELFF
>.|TRBJ2-5|TRBV4-3|TRBD2
TGCGCCAGCAGCCAAGGGGATAGCGGGAGAGAGACCCAGTACTTC
CASSQGDSGRETQYF
>.|TRBJ2-7|TRBV4-3|.
TGCGCCAGCAGCCAAGAGGCAAGGGAAACCTACGAGCAGTACTTC
CASSQEARETYEQYF
>.|TRBJ2-1|TRBV27|.
TGTGCCAGCAGTCCGCTTCTAGAAACTGAGCAGTTCTTC
CASSPLLETEQFF
>once|TRBJ1-2|TRBV5-1|.
TGCGCCAGCAGCTTGGATTCTGGCTACACCTTC
CASSLDSGYTF
>.|TRBJ1-1|TRBV6-6|TRBD1
TGTGCCAGCAGTTACCCTGGGACAGGGCCGGGCACTGAAGCTTTCTTT
CASSYPGTGPGTEAFF
>.|TRBJ1-1|TRBV10-2|.
TGCGCCAGCAGAATAGGGACTTACAACACTGAAGCTTTCTTT
CASRIGTYNTEAFF
>.|TRBJ2-3|TRBV4-1|TRBD2
TGCGCCAGCAGCCAAGGACATCTAGCGGATAGCACAGATACGCAGTATTTT
CASSQGHLADSTDTQYF
>.|TRBJ2-7|TRBV28|.
TGTGCCAGCAGCTACCCTATTCCCCGGGACATATACGAGCAGTACTTC
CASSYPIPRDIYEQYF
>.|TRBJ2-7|TRBV7-8|TRBD1
TGTGCCAGCAACTTCGGTAGGGGGCCCTACGAGCAGTACTTC
CASNFGRGPYEQYF
>.|TRBJ2-7|TRBV7-8|TRBD1
TGTGCCAGCAGCCACGGGACAGGGGCCGAGCAGTACTTC
CASSHGTGAEQYF
>.|TRBJ2-7|TRBV4-1|.
TGCGCCAGCAGCCAAACTTTCGACAACTACGAGCAGTACTTC
CASSQTFDNYEQYF
>.|TRBJ2-1|TRBV6-6|.
TGTGCCAGCAGTTCCGGATGGTGGTGGTTCTTC
CASSSGWWWFF
>once|TRBJ2-7|TRBV10-3|TRBD2
TGTGCCGCCGGGACTAGCGGTGAGCAGTACTTC
CAAGTSGEQYF
>.|TRBJ2-7|TRBV5-1|.
TGCGCCAGCAGCTTGAGTATTGGTGCCACTTCCTACGAGCAGTACTTC
CASSLSIGATSYEQYF
>.|TRBJ2-7|TRBV15|TRBD2
TGTGCCACCGGCGCGGGGGAGAGTAACGAGCAGTACTTC
CATGAGESNEQYF
>.|TRBJ1-1|TRBV7-9|.
TGTGCCAGTGCCTCGGGTCCGAACACTGAAGCTTTCTTT
CASASGPNTEAFF
>.|TRBJ1-5|TRBV21-1|.
TGTGCCAGCAGCACAAATCAGCCCCAGCATTTT
CASSTNQPQHF
>.|TRBJ1-1|TRBV5-6|.
TGTGCCAGCAGCGCCTCGACCAGATTACCGTCTGAAGCTTTCTTT
CASSASTRLPSEAFF
>.|TRBJ2-5|TRBV9|.
TGTGCCAGCAGCGAGGGGGGCCGGGAGGAGACCCAGTACTTC
CASSEGGREETQYF
>once|TRBJ2-5|TRBV7-9|.
TGTGCCAGCAGCTCTTACACGGACCACCAAGAGACCCAGTACTTC
CASSSYTDHQETQYF
>once|TRBJ2-7|TRBV2|.
TGTGCCAGCAGTGGAGAAGACGGAGAGCAGTACTTC
CASSGEDGEQYF
>.|TRBJ1-2|TRBV27|.
TGTGCCAGCAGTTTCTCGGCCGTGGATGGCTACACCTTC
CASSFSAVDGYTF
>.|TRBJ1-4|TRBV11-2|TRBD1
TGTGCCAGCAGCCTCCGGGACAGGCTAACCCTAGTTAATGAAAAACTGTTTTTT
CASSLRDRLTLVNEKLFF
>once|TRBJ2-1|TRBV27|TRBD2
TGTGCCAGCAGTATCCCGGGGGGGGAGCAGTTCTTC
CASSIPGGEQFF
>.|TRBJ1-2|TRBV10-3|TRBD1
TGTGCCATCCCCGAAGCAGGGGGCCAGTATGGCTACACCTTC
CAIPEAGGQYGYTF
>.|TRBJ2-7|TRBV7-9|TRBD2
TGTGCCAGCAGCTCCAGATGGGAGGGCGAGCAGTACTTC
CASSSRWEGEQYF
>.|TRBJ2-5|TRBV29-1|TRBD2
TGCAGCGACGTACTAGCGGGGGACACGACCCAGTACTTC
CSDVLAGDTTQYF
>once|TRBJ2-1|TRBV28|.
TGTGCCAGCAGTTTAGACCACGAGCAGTTCTTC
CASSLDHEQFF
>.|TRBJ2-1|TRBV9|.
TGTGCCAGCAGCCCTGGGCTAACGGGAGAATACAATGAGCAGTTCTTC
CASSPGLTGEYNEQFF
>.|TRBJ2-1|TRBV6-5|TRBD1
TGTGCCAGCAGTTACGTGGCAGGGGGCTACAATGAGCAGTTCTTC
CASSYVAGGYNEQFF
>once|TRBJ1-2|TRBV11-2|.
TGTGCCAGCAGCTTGGCTGGCGGGTACTATGGCTACACCTTC
CASSLAGGYYGYTF
>few|TRBJ2-7|TRBV9|TRBD2
TGTGCCAGCAGCGTAGGGCTAGCGGATACCTACGAGCAGTACTTC
CASSVGLADTYEQYF
>.|TRBJ2-2|TRBV29-1|TRBD2
TGCAGCGTTGAAGCGAATCTAGCGGGCAACACCGGGGAGCTGTTTTTT
CSVEANLAGNTGELFF
>.|TRBJ2-5|TRBV11-2|TRBD2
TGTGCCAGCAGCTTAGAGGCGGGAGGAGGGGAGACCCAGTACTTC
CASSLEAGGGETQYF
>.|TRBJ2-3|TRBV5-1|.
TGCGCCAGCAGCTCGGAGGGGTGGGCGCAGTATTTT
CASSSEGWAQYF
>.|TRBJ2-7|TRBV7-9|.
TGTGCCAGCAGCCCCCGGGACTTCCCTTACGAGCAGTACTTC
CASSPRDFPYEQYF
>.|TRBJ2-3|TRBV29-1|.
TGCAGCGTTGAAGATGGCGGATCAGGGGCAGATACGCAGTATTTT
CSVEDGGSGADTQYF
>.|TRBJ2-2|TRBV5-6|.
TGTGCCAGCAGCTTGGGCGGGATGGTGAACACCGGGGAGCTGTTTTTT
CASSLGGMVNTGELFF
>.|TRBJ2-7|TRBV10-3|.
TGTGCCATCAGTGAGGACAGGAGCTCCTACGAGCAGTACTTC
CAISEDRSSYEQYF
>.|TRBJ1-1|TRBV30|.
TGTGCCTGGAGTGATCTGATGAACACTGAAGCTTTCTTT
CAWSDLMNTEAFF
>.|TRBJ2-1|TRBV2|.
TGTGCCAGCAGTTCGGCCGACCGTTGGAATGAGCAGTTCTTC
CASSSADRWNEQFF
>.|TRBJ2-7|TRBV9|TRBD1
TGTGCCAGCAGCGTAGCTTCCGGACAGGGGGCTTACGAGCAGTACTTC
CASSVASGQGAYEQYF
>once|TRBJ1-6|TRBV5-4|.
TGTGCCAGCAGCTATACAGATAATTCACCCCTCCACTTT
CASSYTDNSPLHF
>.|TRBJ2-7|TRBV5-6|.
TGTGCCAGCAGCTTGGCGTCCTACGAGCAGTACTTC
CASSLASYEQYF
>.|TRBJ1-1|TRBV27|.
TGTGCCAGCAGTTTACTGGCAACGAACACTGAAGCTTTCTTT
CASSLLATNTEAFF
>.|TRBJ2-1|TRBV5-6|TRBD2
TGTGCCAGCAGCGGCGGGACTAGTACGATCAATGAGCAGTTCTTC
CASSGGTSTINEQFF
>.|TRBJ1-1|TRBV30|TRBD1
TGTGCCTGGAGTACCGGACAGGGGAACACTGAAGCTTTCTTT
CAWSTGQGNTEAFF